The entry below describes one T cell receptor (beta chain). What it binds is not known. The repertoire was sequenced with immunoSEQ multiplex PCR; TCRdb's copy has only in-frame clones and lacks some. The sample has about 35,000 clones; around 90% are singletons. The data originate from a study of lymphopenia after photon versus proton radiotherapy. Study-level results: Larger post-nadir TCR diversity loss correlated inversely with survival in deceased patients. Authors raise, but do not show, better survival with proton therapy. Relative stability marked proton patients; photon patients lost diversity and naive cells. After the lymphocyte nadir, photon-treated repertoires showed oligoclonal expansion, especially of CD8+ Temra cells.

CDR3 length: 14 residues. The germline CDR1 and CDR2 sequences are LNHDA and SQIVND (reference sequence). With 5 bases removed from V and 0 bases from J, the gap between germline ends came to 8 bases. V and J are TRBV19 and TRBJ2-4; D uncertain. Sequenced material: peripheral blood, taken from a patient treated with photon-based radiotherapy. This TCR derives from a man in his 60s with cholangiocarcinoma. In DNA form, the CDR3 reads TGTGCCAGTAGTGATTCCGTAGCCAAAAACATTCAGTACTTC. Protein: CASSDSVAKNIQYF.